The 11 T cell receptor beta chains reported below all come from one sample, sequenced in a study of cytomegalovirus exposure and HLA in healthy donors. A multiplex PCR was run with 60 Vbeta primers and 13 Jbeta primers. Repertoires were generated with immunoSEQ multiplex PCR, while TCRdb's copy carries only in-frame clones and drops some. The sample carries approximately 160,000 clones, about 71% recorded once. The source material was PBMCs. These receptor sequences come from a man aged 50-60 years in good health and CMV-seronegative.

This chain's CDR3 is CASSVWGQGYEQYF. In DNA, the CDR3 is TGTGCCAGCAGTGTATGGGGACAGGGCTACGAGCAGTACTTC. The rearrangement joins TRBV2 to TRBJ2-7; 9 positions agree with TRBD1. The trim removed 4 bases at V and 3 bases at J, leaving 4 bases unmatched. Germline V gene sequence: CDR1 SNHLY, CDR2 FYNNEI. CDR3 length equals 14 residues.

CDR3: CASSMVGARGDTQYF. The CDR3 coding sequence is TGTGCCAGTAGTATGGTGGGGGCCAGGGGAGATACGCAGTATTTT. V gene TRBV19 combines with J gene TRBJ2-3; a possible D gene is TRBD1 (6 bases). The CDR3 spans 15 residues. With 3 bases removed from V and 5 bases from J, the gap between germline ends came to 15 bases. CDR1 and CDR2 (germline): LNHDA, SQIVND (reference sequence).

J is TRBJ2-3 and V is TRBV5-1; 9 nucleotides match TRBD1. CDR3 length: 16 amino acids. Germline lookup yields CDR1 SGHRS and CDR2 YFSETQ. With 4 bases clipped from V and 0 bases from J, the junction kept 6 bases outside the gene matches. CDR3 loop: CASSHSQGASTDTQYF. CDR3 nucleotides: TGCGCCAGCAGCCATTCACAGGGGGCAAGCACAGATACGCAGTATTTT.

The chain recombines TRBV18 with TRBJ2-1; 7 nucleotides agree with TRBD2. Germline trimming cut 3 bases from V and 2 bases from J; bases unmatched to any gene: 4. The germline gives CDR1 KGHSH, CDR2 LQKENI. This CDR3 contains 15 residues. The CDR3 region is CASSPPGTTYNEQFF. In nucleotides, the CDR3 is TGTGCCAGCTCACCTCCCGGGACTACCTACAATGAGCAGTTCTTC.

CDR3: CASSITGGLINEQFF. For the CDR3, the DNA is TGTGCCAGTAGTATTACAGGGGGCTTAATCAATGAGCAGTTCTTC. V gene TRBV19 combines with J gene TRBJ2-1, with TRBD1 matching over 9 bases. Germline V lookup: CDR1 LNHDA, CDR2 SQIVND (reference sequence). The CDR3 loop spans 15 amino acids. Trimming took 3 bases from V and 6 from J; bases not matched to a gene: 6.

CDR3 amino acids: CASSADRTGGYEQYF. CDR3 DNA: TGTGCCAGCAGTGCTGACCGGACAGGGGGCTACGAGCAGTACTTC. The chain has TRBV6-6 and TRBJ2-7; TRBD1 matches at 10 bases. CDR1 MNHNY and CDR2 SVGAGI come from the germline V gene (reference sequence). The CDR3 extends over 15 amino acids. The ends lost 5 bases at V and 3 bases at J; junction bases unmatched: 7.

The CDR3 nucleotides are TGTGCCAGCTCACCTATTCAGGGGGGTAGCTCCTACGAGCAGTACTTC. Translated, it gives CASSPIQGGSSYEQYF. V gene TRBV18 combines with J gene TRBJ2-7, with TRBD1 as a possible D gene (7 bases). Germline assignment: CDR1 KGHSH and CDR2 LQKENI. V was trimmed by 3 bases and J by 0 bases, leaving 15 bases between them. CDR3 length: 16 residues. Full variable domain (outside the CDR3, taken from reference TRBV18 and TRBJ2-7): NAGVMQNPRHLVRRRGQEARLRCSPMKGHSHVYWYRQLPEEGLKFMVYLQKENIIDESGMPKERFSAEFPKEGPSILRIQQVVRGDSAAYFCASSPIQGGSSYEQYFGPGTRLTVT.

The chain joins TRBV6-5 to TRBJ1-5; 9 bases map to TRBD1. Trimming took 5 bases from V and 2 from J; bases not matched to a gene: 4. Germline V lookup: CDR1 MNHEY, CDR2 SVGAGI. This CDR3 has 15 amino acids. Here the CDR3 DNA reads TGTGCCAGCAGTCCCGGGACAGGGCGCAATCAGCCCCAGCATTTT. Its translation: CASSPGTGRNQPQHF.

The chain links TRBV7-2 to TRBJ1-1, with D hard to call. Germline-derived CDR1 and CDR2 are SGHTA and FQGNSA. Trimming took 3 bases from V and 1 from J, leaving 6 bases between them. The CDR3 loop spans 13 amino acids. The CDR3 DNA follows: TGTGCCAGCAGCTTTCAGGAGAACACTGAAGCTTTCTTT. This encodes CASSFQENTEAFF. The whole variable domain, filled in from reference TRBV7-2 and TRBJ1-1, reads GAGVSQSPSNKVTEKGKDVELRCDPISGHTALYWYRQSLGQGLEFLIYFQGNSAPDKSGLPSDRFSAERTGGSVSTLTIQRTQQEDSAVYLCASSFQENTEAFFGQGTRLTVV.

This rearrangement joins TRBV5-1 to TRBJ2-2; D gene ambiguous. CDR3 size: 14 residues. V lost 2 bases and J lost 1, with 6 bases in between. Germline V gene data show CDR1 as SGHRS and CDR2 as YFSETQ. This chain's CDR3 is CASSLAVNTGELFF. In DNA form, the CDR3 reads TGCGCCAGCAGCTTAGCTGTGAACACCGGGGAGCTGTTTTTT.

This clone is a singleton in its sample. V is TRBV6-5 and J is TRBJ2-2; no clear D. Per germline, CDR1 MNHEY and CDR2 SVGAGI. The CDR3 has 12 amino acids. The V gene lost 7 bases and the J gene lost 5 bases, with 8 bases spanning the gap. The CDR3 DNA reads as TGTGCCAGCACCCGAGATACCGGGGAGCTGTTTTTT. It codes for CASTRDTGELFF.